The rows below give T cell receptor beta chains drawn from one sample of a study of CD4+ T cells in melanoma. Profiling relied on immunoSEQ multiplex PCR, and the TCRdb table lists in-frame clones only, not all of them. The repertoire consists of 11,000 to 15,000 clones, with roughly three quarters occurring once and the leading ten covering about 11%. The sample was cells from a culture (not recorded whether cultured in vitro). The receptors here all came from a human donor with melanoma. Each CDR3 is given with its conserved first and last residue. A D gene is named only where the DNA matches it firmly. Clone size appears in some rows only: once, few, many, or a class for an expanded clone.

TRBJ1-6,few,TRBV10-2,-,CASSEFLSNSPLHF,TGCGCCAGCAGTGAGTTTTTAAGTAATTCACCCCTCCACTTT
TRBJ2-1,-,TRBV4-1,TRBD2,CASSPLLAGLSYNEQFF,TGCGCCAGCAGCCCCTTACTAGCGGGGCTCTCCTACAATGAGCAGTTCTTC
TRBJ1-1,-,TRBV4-1,-,CASSQEIPVKMNTEAFF,TGCGCCAGCAGCCAAGAAATTCCAGTAAAAATGAACACTGAAGCTTTCTTT
TRBJ2-1,-,TRBV6-1,TRBD1,CASSRDRASYNEQFF,TGTGCCAGCAGTCGGGACAGGGCGTCCTACAATGAGCAGTTCTTC
TRBJ1-3,-,TRBV7-9,-,CASSASTGTGNTIYF,TGTGCCAGCAGCGCCTCTACAGGGACTGGAAACACCATATATTTT
TRBJ1-2,few,TRBV10-3,-,CATAFQNYGYTF,TGTGCCACAGCATTCCAGAACTATGGCTACACCTTC
TRBJ2-7,-,TRBV9,TRBD1,CASSVAGRGYEQYF,TGTGCCAGCAGCGTCGCAGGCAGGGGGTACGAGCAGTACTTC
TRBJ1-5,-,TRBV6-5,-,CATRKMGALQPQHF,TGTGCCACCCGAAAGATGGGGGCCTTGCAGCCCCAGCATTTT
TRBJ1-5,few,TRBV18,-,CASSSLGQPQHF,TGTGCCAGCTCAAGTCTGGGTCAGCCCCAGCATTTT
TRBJ1-1,-,TRBV7-3,-,CASSTKGQGSGKAFF,TGTGCCAGCAGCACGAAAGGTCAGGGTTCCGGGAAAGCTTTCTTT
TRBJ1-6,few,TRBV6-1,-,CASSEVAAGRPPLHF,TGTGCCAGCAGTGAAGTAGCGGCAGGGCGGCCACCCCTCCACTTT
TRBJ1-4,-,TRBV10-2,TRBD1,CASSESIRTGAEKLFF,TGCGCCAGCAGTGAGTCAATCCGGACAGGCGCTGAAAAACTGTTTTTT
TRBJ2-1,-,TRBV6-4,-,CASSVELGSYNEQFF,TGTGCCAGCAGTGTAGAGTTAGGGTCCTACAATGAGCAGTTCTTC
TRBJ1-4,few,TRBV19,-,CASSSPRDGRNEKLFF,TGTGCCAGTAGTTCACCCCGGGATGGTCGTAATGAAAAACTGTTTTTT
TRBJ1-2,-,TRBV6-5,-,CASRYDWGQANYGYTF,TGTGCCAGCAGATACGATTGGGGGCAGGCTAACTATGGCTACACCTTC
TRBJ1-1,once,TRBV5-6,-,CASSPTDHPAEAFF,TGTGCCAGCAGCCCTACAGACCACCCGGCTGAAGCTTTCTTT
TRBJ2-6,-,TRBV5-6,-,CASSFRPGRSVQGANVLTF,TGTGCCAGCAGCTTTCGCCCGGGGCGGTCAGTGCAGGGGGCCAACGTCCTGACTTTC
TRBJ2-1,-,TRBV19,-,CASSPPGLNYNEQFF,TGTGCCAGTAGTCCGCCCGGACTTAACTACAATGAGCAGTTCTTC
TRBJ2-7,few,TRBV6-6,-,CASGAGSPGEQYF,TGTGCCAGCGGGGCAGGGAGTCCGGGTGAGCAGTACTTC
TRBJ2-6,few,TRBV5-6,-,CASSLRARPKGAGANVLTF,TGTGCCAGCAGCTTGCGGGCTCGCCCAAAAGGGGCTGGGGCCAACGTCCTGACTTTC
TRBJ2-3,-,TRBV30,-,CAWRDLPSTDTQYF,TGTGCCTGGAGGGACCTACCAAGCACAGATACGCAGTATTTT
TRBJ2-3,-,TRBV5-1,-,CASSLTSGTDTQYF,TGCGCCAGCAGCTTAACCAGCGGCACAGATACGCAGTATTTT
TRBJ1-2,-,TRBV6-1,-,CASSETPGGPGYTF,TGTGCCAGCAGTGAAACCCCCGGGGGGCCTGGCTACACCTTC
TRBJ1-2,once,TRBV6-1,-,CASSEASFNKIYGYTF,TGTGCCAGCAGTGAAGCCAGTTTCAACAAGATCTATGGCTACACCTTC
TRBJ1-2,-,TRBV27,-,CASSRDSRPPRNYGYTF,TGTGCCAGCAGCCGTGACAGCCGACCACCCCGAAACTATGGCTACACCTTC
TRBJ2-2,-,TRBV19,TRBD2,CASRSGAANTGELFF,TGTGCCAGTAGAAGCGGGGCGGCGAACACCGGGGAGCTGTTTTTT
TRBJ2-3,few,TRBV18,TRBD1,CASSTGGGDTQYF,TGTGCCAGCTCGACAGGGGGTGGAGATACGCAGTATTTT
TRBJ2-7,-,TRBV11-2,-,CASSAQPRAGDYEQYF,TGTGCCAGCAGCGCACAACCAAGGGCAGGAGACTACGAGCAGTACTTC
TRBJ1-2,few,TRBV5-1,TRBD1,CASSFDRARDGYTF,TGCGCCAGCAGCTTCGACAGGGCCAGAGATGGCTACACCTTC
TRBJ2-6,-,TRBV7-9,-,CASSLVGESGANVLTF,TGTGCCAGCAGCTTAGTCGGAGAATCTGGGGCCAACGTCCTGACTTTC
TRBJ1-4,-,TRBV27,TRBD1,CASSTTGRKLFF,TGTGCCAGCAGCACGACAGGGAGAAAACTGTTTTTT
TRBJ1-5,few,TRBV7-2,TRBD1,CASSFPDRGRQPQHF,TGTGCCAGCAGCTTTCCGGACAGGGGGAGACAGCCCCAGCATTTT
TRBJ2-1,-,TRBV6-4,TRBD2,CASSGTSGGIGEQFF,TGTGCCAGCAGTGGGACTAGCGGGGGTATTGGAGAGCAGTTCTTC
TRBJ1-6,-,TRBV9,-,CASSSGPFGTPLHF,TGTGCCAGCAGCTCAGGGCCCTTCGGCACACCCCTCCACTTT
TRBJ1-5,-,TRBV29-1,TRBD1,CSARGTGGNQPQHF,TGCAGCGCCAGGGGGACAGGAGGAAATCAGCCCCAGCATTTT
TRBJ2-1,-,TRBV5-4,TRBD2,CASSPAQRGGLNEQFF,TGTGCCAGCAGCCCGGCACAGCGGGGGGGTTTGAATGAGCAGTTCTTC
TRBJ2-5,-,TRBV7-7,TRBD2,CASSLGPGGTETQYF,TGTGCCAGCAGCTTAGGACCCGGGGGGACAGAGACCCAGTACTTC
TRBJ2-5,-,TRBV27,TRBD2,CASSLLTSGARETQYF,TGTGCCAGCAGTTTACTAACTAGCGGGGCGCGGGAGACCCAGTACTTC
TRBJ2-7,-,TRBV2,-,CASSDRGTNTHEQYF,TGTGCCAGCAGTGACCGTGGGACCAACACCCACGAGCAGTACTTC
TRBJ1-6,few,TRBV5-1,-,CASSLAFGRSPLHF,TGCGCCAGCAGCTTGGCCTTTGGGCGATCACCCCTCCACTTT
TRBJ2-5,-,TRBV7-2,-,CASSISATQETQYF,TGTGCCAGCAGCATCTCAGCGACCCAAGAGACCCAGTACTTC
TRBJ1-2,few,TRBV18,TRBD1,CASSGGQGYGYTF,TGTGCCAGCTCAGGAGGACAGGGTTATGGCTACACCTTC
TRBJ2-7,-,TRBV30,TRBD2,CAWSGGGSQYEQYF,TGTGCCTGGAGCGGGGGGGGCAGTCAATACGAGCAGTACTTC
TRBJ2-1,-,TRBV7-2,TRBD1,CASSREGAGYNEQFF,TGTGCCAGCAGCAGAGAGGGGGCAGGTTACAATGAGCAGTTCTTC
TRBJ2-7,-,TRBV6-4,-,CASSERTGTGSYEQYF,TGTGCCAGCAGTGAGAGGACCGGGACGGGTTCCTACGAGCAGTACTTC